This TCR beta chain originates from a study of T cells expressing NK-cell markers. Study information: Researchers got TCR beta repertoires out of sorted CD3+CD56+NKG2C+, CD3+CD56+NKG2C- and CD3+CD56-NKG2C+ T cells. Seven HCMV-seropositive donors and one seronegative donor made up the eight sequenced donors.

Notes on this clonotype: Its antigen is as yet unknown.

Study-wide results and limits: In a group of several donors, dominant NKG2C+ clonotypes represented about 1.0-7.5% of CD8+ T cells.

TCRdb derives one entry per CDR3 protein from the 5' RACE reads, leaving out DNA. The listing records 350,000 to 400,000 distinct CDR3 sequences. The CDR3 consists of 12 residues. Germline V gene lookup returns CDR1 SNHLY and CDR2 FYNNEI. The sample was blood T cells: a sorted CD56 or NKG2C T cell subset, CD4+ or CD8+ T cells, or bulk PBMC T cells (not recorded which). The sequence derives from a woman between 45 and 65 years old in good health. The chain employs TRBV2 and TRBJ2-1. CDR3 in amino acids: CASNLAHNEQFF.